The 22 T cell receptor beta chains listed next were all sequenced from one sample in a study of blood T cells in healthy people across ages. Then a second PCR, running roughly 7 to 12 cycles, was carried out with a sample-barcoded 5' primer and a J-beta primer mix. TCRdb re-called the 5' RACE reads with MiXCR, one entry per CDR3 protein. The sample contains 850,000 to 1,100,000 distinct CDR3 sequences, around two fifths of which appear only once. Sequenced sample: blood. These receptors all stem from a man aged 18 to 29 in good health.

This clonotype was counted a few times. The chain couples TRBV2 to TRBJ1-1; no firm D call. V shed 6 bases and J shed 2 bases, with 16 bases lying between them. Germline values: CDR1 SNHLY, CDR2 FYNNEI. The CDR3 runs 15 residues. CDR3 protein: CASRAGSPGNTEAFF. The CDR3 DNA follows: TGTGCCAGCAGGGCCGGATCGCCAGGAAACACTGAAGCTTTCTTT.

The sample holds a few counts of this clonotype. The chain employs TRBV27 and TRBJ1-2, with 9 bases that match TRBD1. The CDR3 is 14 residues long. The germline V gene encodes CDR1 MNHEY and CDR2 SMNVEV (reference sequence). J was trimmed by 10 bases and V by 5 bases; bases with no gene match: 11. The CDR3 DNA is TGTGCCAGCAGTCCGCCGGGACAGGGTTTATTCTACACCTTC. It specifies CASSPPGQGLFYTF.

The chain employs TRBV15 and TRBJ2-7; D call uncertain. This CDR3 comprises 12 residues. CDR1 is LNHNV and CDR2 is YYDKDF in the germline V gene (reference sequence). V shed 1 base and J shed 1 base, with 2 bases lying between them. The CDR3 is CATSRGSYEQYF. The CDR3 nucleotides are TGTGCCACCAGCAGAGGTTCCTACGAGCAGTACTTC. Variable domain in full (rest from reference TRBV15 and TRBJ2-7): DAMVIQNPRYQVTQFGKPVTLSCSQTLNHNVMYWYQQKSSQAPKLLFHYYDKDFNNEADTPDNFQSRRPNTSFCFLDIRSPGLGDTAMYLCATSRGSYEQYFGPGTRLTVT.

This clonotype was seen a few times. This chain links TRBV5-6 with TRBJ1-4; 9 bases are a match to TRBD1. Germline V gene sequence: CDR1 SGHDT, CDR2 YYEEEE. J was trimmed by 2 bases and V by 4 bases; bases with no gene match: 9. This CDR3 is built from 17 residues. CDR3 sequence (DNA): TGTGCCAGCAGCCTGATAGGACAGGGGACGACTAATGAAAAACTGTTTTTT. Residues: CASSLIGQGTTNEKLFF.

This clonotype was observed a handful of times. This sequence joins TRBV5-1 and TRBJ2-1; 10 bases fit TRBD2. Looked up from germline, CDR1 is SGHRS and CDR2 is YFSETQ. Unmatched junction bases numbered 12, after V lost 3 bases and J lost 9 bases. The CDR3 covers 16 residues. CDR3 in DNA: TGCGCCAGCAGCTCAGCCCAAGCGGGGGGGCTGAGTGAGCAGTTCTTC. It encodes CASSSAQAGGLSEQFF.

This clonotype was recorded once. This may be a read error: a much more frequent sequence differs by one nucleotide. CDR3 loop: CASSQGGRATNYGYTF. The CDR3 DNA reads TGTGCCAGCAGCCAAGGGGGTCGCGCAACTAACTATGGCTACACCTTC. The V and J genes are TRBV4-2 and TRBJ1-2; D unresolved. Trimming cost V 1 base and J 0 bases, with 12 bases left between them. Germline V lookup: CDR1 LGHNA, CDR2 YNFKEQ. The CDR3 has 16 residues.

This clonotype was seen a few times. The rearrangement uses TRBV7-9 and TRBJ1-2, with D possibly matching TRBD1 (5 bases). Trimming left V 5 bases short and J 2 bases short, with 12 bases between. The V gene's germline CDR1 is SEHNR and CDR2 FQNEAQ (reference sequence). The CDR3 is made up of 14 amino acids. The CDR3 DNA follows: TGTGCCAGCAGCCCCTTAGGGGAAAACTATGGCTACACCTTC. This translates into CASSPLGENYGYTF.

This clonotype was observed a few times. This chain uses TRBV4-3 with TRBJ2-1; perhaps TRBD1 as D (5 bases). Germline V lookup: CDR1 LGHNA, CDR2 YSLEER. The V and J ends lost 0 bases and 2 bases respectively, with 11 bases between them. The CDR3 consists of 16 residues. The CDR3: CASSQDDSSPYNEQFF. The DNA of the CDR3 is TGCGCCAGCAGCCAAGACGACAGTAGCCCCTACAATGAGCAGTTCTTC.

This clonotype was seen more than once but under ten times. V and J are TRBV24-1 and TRBJ2-5; tentatively, D is TRBD1 (6 bases). CDR3 size: 16 residues. CDR1 is KGHDR, CDR2 SFDVKD, per germline. With 3 bases removed from V and 11 bases from J, the gap between germline ends came to 24 bases. The CDR3 protein is CATSDVGAQSQFEQYF. The CDR3 nucleotides read TGTGCCACCAGTGATGTGGGGGCTCAGAGCCAATTTGAGCAGTACTTC.

V is TRBV5-1 and J is TRBJ2-1, with 8 bases lining up with TRBD1. V dropped 9 bases and J dropped 3; count of bases not matched to a gene: 14. CDR1 is SGHRS, CDR2 YFSETQ, per germline. This CDR3 is built from 16 residues. The CDR3 protein is CATSEADRGGYNEQFF. The CDR3 region has the DNA TGCGCCACCAGTGAAGCCGACAGGGGAGGCTACAATGAGCAGTTCTTC.

The V and J genes are TRBV7-9 and TRBJ1-5; D uncertain. Trimming pared 6 bases from V and 1 base from J, leaving 7 bases between. Germline V gene lookup returns CDR1 SEHNR and CDR2 FQNEAQ (reference sequence). The CDR3 covers 13 residues. CDR3 in amino acids: CASSMTSNQPQHF. CDR3 nucleotide sequence: TGTGCCAGCAGTATGACGAGCAATCAGCCCCAGCATTTT.

Turning to this clonotype: Relative to the germline gene, one junction end is altered; a read error may explain this. This sequence joins TRBV30 and TRBJ2-3, with no clear D. Germline V lookup: CDR1 GTSNPN, CDR2 SVGIG (reference sequence). The CDR3 consists of 14 residues. The chain's CDR3 is CARSVSLGVDTQYF. In nucleotides, the CDR3 is TGTGCCCGGAGTGTCTCTTTAGGTGTAGATACGCAGTATTTT.

The table lists this clonotype with a few counts. The rearrangement uses TRBV28 and TRBJ2-5; TRBD2 matches 13 bases. The CDR3 runs 18 residues. CDR1 and CDR2 (germline): MDHEN, SYDVKM. Trimming cost V 2 bases and J 3 bases; bases outside gene matches: 9. The chain's CDR3 is CASSLPQDGTSGEETQYF. The CDR3 DNA sequence: TGTGCCAGCAGTTTACCCCAAGACGGGACTAGCGGGGAAGAGACCCAGTACTTC.

At least ten counts were recorded for this clonotype. The rearrangement links TRBV5-1 to TRBJ2-5; 8 nucleotides align to TRBD1. Trimming removed 0 bases from V and 5 bases from J; junction bases left unmatched: 6. The CDR3 consists of 15 residues. Per the germline V gene, CDR1 is SGHRS and CDR2 is YFSETQ. DNA of the CDR3: TGCGCCAGCAGCTTGGGGACAGGGAGTAGTGAGACCCAGTACTTC. Its translation: CASSLGTGSSETQYF. Complete variable domain (other parts from reference TRBV5-1 and TRBJ2-5): KAGVTQTPRYLIKTRGQQVTLSCSPISGHRSVSWYQQTPGQGLQFLFEYFSETQRNKGNFPGRFSGRQFSNSRSEMNVSTLELGDSALYLCASSLGTGSSETQYFGPGTRLLVL.

This clonotype was seen a single time. V usage is TRBV12-3 or TRBV12-4 and J usage is TRBJ2-7; D is possibly TRBD2 (6 bases). V was pared by 4 bases and J by 5 bases, with 12 bases between. This CDR3 has 13 residues. The CDR3 DNA reads TGTGCCAGCAGTTCCGCGGGGTTCGACGAGCAGTACTTC. It specifies CASSSAGFDEQYF.

The genes are TRBV20-1 and TRBJ1-1; D may be TRBD1 (5 bases). There are 17 residues in the CDR3. Trimming removed 0 bases from V and 1 base from J, with 18 bases in between. Germline assignment: CDR1 DFQATT and CDR2 SNEGSKA (reference sequence). The CDR3 sequence is CSARDMSRGQENTEAFF. The CDR3 nucleotides read TGCAGTGCTAGAGATATGAGTAGAGGACAAGAGAACACTGAAGCTTTCTTT.

Points on this clonotype: The junction does not match germline at one end; this may be a read error. V gene TRBV3-1 combines with J gene TRBJ2-3, with D perhaps TRBD1 or TRBD2 (5 bases each). The CDR3 contains 15 residues. CDR1 and CDR2 (germline): LGHDT, YNNKEL (reference sequence). CDR3 protein: CAGRDGTTFTDTQYF. In nucleotides, the CDR3 is TGTGCCGGCAGAGACGGGACGACTTTCACAGATACGCAGTATTTT.

Concerning this clonotype itself: One end of the junction does not line up with germline, which may come from a read error. The chain has TRBV5-1 and TRBJ2-1, with a possible D match to TRBD2 (6 bases). The CDR3 is made up of 17 amino acids. Germline V gene sequence: CDR1 SGHRS, CDR2 YFSETQ. The CDR3 is CASSLEPQGLPYNEEFF. DNA for the CDR3: TGCGCCAGCAGCTTGGAACCCCAGGGACTGCCTTACAATGAGGAGTTCTTC.

This rearrangement joins TRBV6-2 or TRBV6-3 to TRBJ2-3; tentatively, D is TRBD2 (6 bases). Trimming shortened V by 2 bases and J by 1 base, and 16 bases separated the two germline ends. Germline V gene lookup returns CDR1 MNHEY and CDR2 SVGEGT. This CDR3 is 17 amino acids long. CDR3 sequence: CASSYQSGRRGTDTQYF. The DNA of the CDR3 is TGTGCCAGCAGTTACCAGTCAGGGAGGAGGGGCACAGATACGCAGTATTTT.

This clonotype has at least ten counts. The CDR3 loop reads CASSQGIGNQPQHF. CDR3 DNA: TGTGCCAGCAGCCAGGGTATTGGCAATCAGCCCCAGCATTTT. This chain connects TRBV9 to TRBJ1-5, with D possibly being TRBD1 (5 bases). This CDR3 comprises 14 residues. CDR1 SGDLS and CDR2 YYNGEE come from the germline V gene. The V gene lost 4 bases and the J gene lost 2 bases, with 10 bases spanning the gap.

With regard to this clonotype: The junction shows a germline mismatch at one end, possibly a read error. The gene calls are TRBV7-2 and TRBJ1-2; D is uncertain. Germline-derived CDR1 and CDR2 are SGHTA and FQGNSA. The CDR3 is made up of 16 amino acids. DNA for the CDR3: TGTGCCAGCAGCTTGGTTATCGCTCAGGCGTACTATGGCTGCACCTTC. It is translated as CASSLVIAQAYYGCTF.

A word on this clonotype: The junction shows a germline mismatch at one end, possibly a read error. This sequence joins TRBV4-2 and TRBJ2-4; a weak D match, TRBD2 (5 bases). The CDR3 extends over 17 amino acids. Per the germline V gene, CDR1 is LGHNA and CDR2 is YNFKEQ. This chain's CDR3 is CASSHGTVTDYKNIQYF. As DNA, the CDR3 is TGTGCTAGCAGCCACGGAACGGTGACCGACTACAAAAACATTCAGTACTTC.